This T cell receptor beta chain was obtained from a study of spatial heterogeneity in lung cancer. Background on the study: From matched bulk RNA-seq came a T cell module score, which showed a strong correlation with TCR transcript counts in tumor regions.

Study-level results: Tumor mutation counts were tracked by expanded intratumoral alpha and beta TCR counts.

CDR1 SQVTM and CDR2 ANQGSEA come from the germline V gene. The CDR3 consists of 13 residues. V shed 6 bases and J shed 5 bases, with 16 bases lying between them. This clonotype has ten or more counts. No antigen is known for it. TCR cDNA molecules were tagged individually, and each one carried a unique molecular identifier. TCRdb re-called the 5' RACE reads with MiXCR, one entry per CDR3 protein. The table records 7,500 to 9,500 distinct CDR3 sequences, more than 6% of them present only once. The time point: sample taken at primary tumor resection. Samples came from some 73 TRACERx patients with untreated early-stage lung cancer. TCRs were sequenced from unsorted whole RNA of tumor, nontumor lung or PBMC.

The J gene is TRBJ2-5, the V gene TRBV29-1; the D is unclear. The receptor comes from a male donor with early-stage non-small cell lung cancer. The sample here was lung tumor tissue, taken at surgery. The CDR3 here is CSVELGFGETQYF. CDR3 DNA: TGCAGCGTCGAATTAGGGTTCGGGGAGACCCAGTACTTC. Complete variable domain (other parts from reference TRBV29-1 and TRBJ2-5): SAVISQKPSRDICQRGTSLTIQCQVDSQVTMMFWYRQQPGQSLTLIATANQGSEATYESGFVIDKFPISRPNLTFSTLTVSNMSPEDSSIYLCSVELGFGETQYFGPGTRLLVL.